Listed below are T cell receptor beta chains from one sample, sequenced in a study of blood T cell repertoires in COVID-19. Generated by immunoSEQ multiplex PCR, the TCRdb table keeps only in-frame clones and is missing some. Of about 240,000 clones detected, about 80% appear once; the ten largest clones hold roughly 9.6%. The sequenced sample was peripheral blood. These receptors all stem from a woman of 80 years or more with acute or convalescent COVID-19. Both conserved end residues are part of each CDR3. D genes are given only for firm matches. Expanded clones get a size class; other rows say once, few or many, or leave the size out.

d_call clone_size j_call v_call cdr3_aa cdr3_nt
NA NA TRBJ2-7 TRBV10-3 CAIRGQVNVYEQYF TGTGCCATCCGGGGTCAGGTTAACGTCTACGAGCAGTACTTC
NA NA TRBJ1-1 TRBV5-1 CASSLRWLNTEAFF TGCGCCAGCAGCTTGAGATGGCTGAACACTGAAGCTTTCTTT
NA NA TRBJ2-3 TRBV7-7 CASSFWAVDTQYF TGTGCTAGCAGCTTCTGGGCTGTAGATACGCAGTATTTT
NA NA TRBJ1-1 TRBV21-1 CASSKDWEGRGDTEAFF TGTGCCAGCAGCAAAGATTGGGAGGGACGGGGTGACACTGAAGCTTTCTTT
TRBD1 NA TRBJ2-2 TRBV5-1 CASSLPGGTGELFF TGCGCCAGCAGCTTGCCAGGGGGCACCGGGGAGCTGTTTTTT
TRBD1 once TRBJ2-2 TRBV23-1 CASSHPGTGGRTGELFF TGCGCCAGCAGTCACCCCGGGACAGGGGGCCGCACCGGGGAGCTGTTTTTT
NA NA TRBJ1-4 TRBV30 CASGGVGGEKLFF TGTGCCTCAGGCGGGGTGGGCGGCGAAAAACTGTTTTTT
NA NA TRBJ1-1 TRBV6-5 CASTKRAGEGAFF TGTGCCAGCACCAAAAGGGCCGGGGAGGGGGCTTTCTTT
NA NA TRBJ2-3 TRBV6-2/TRBV6-3 CASSYSATVSEDTQYF TGTGCCAGCAGTTACTCGGCAACCGTTTCAGAAGATACGCAGTATTTT
TRBD2 NA TRBJ2-3 TRBV6-1 CASSEAPSGGPDTQYF TGTGCCAGCAGTGAAGCGCCTAGCGGGGGGCCAGATACGCAGTATTTT
TRBD1 NA TRBJ1-6 TRBV6-5 CASSKKTGGSPLHF TGTGCCAGCAGCAAAAAGACAGGGGGTTCACCCCTCCACTTT
TRBD1 NA TRBJ1-5 TRBV19 CASSSGQRNNQPQHF TGTGCCAGTAGTTCGGGACAGAGAAACAATCAGCCCCAGCATTTT
TRBD2 NA TRBJ2-1 TRBV7-3 CASSPWGGGANEQFF TGTGCCAGCAGCCCGTGGGGCGGGGGGGCCAATGAGCAGTTCTTC
NA NA TRBJ1-4 TRBV6-1 CASSERWESTNEKLFF TGTGCCAGCAGTGAACGTTGGGAGTCAACTAATGAAAAACTGTTTTTT
NA NA TRBJ1-4 TRBV18 CASSPSQATNEKLFF TGTGCCAGCTCACCGTCACAGGCAACTAATGAAAAACTGTTTTTT
NA NA TRBJ2-3 TRBV2 CASSEGRASTDTQYF TGTGCCAGCAGTGAAGGGAGGGCTAGCACAGATACGCAGTATTTT
NA few TRBJ1-5 TRBV2 CASRDDTGSQHF TGTGCCAGCAGGGACGACACAGGGTCCCAGCATTTT
TRBD1 once TRBJ2-1 TRBV11-1 CASSPRGDRAGKEQFF TGTGCCAGCAGCCCCCGAGGGGACAGGGCAGGAAAGGAGCAGTTCTTC
TRBD1 NA TRBJ2-3 TRBV27 CASSLSTGARTDTQYF TGTGCCAGCAGTTTATCCACAGGGGCGCGCACAGATACGCAGTATTTT
NA NA TRBJ2-5 TRBV6-5 CASSPPDRLGETQYF TGTGCCAGCAGCCCCCCCGACAGGTTAGGGGAGACCCAGTACTTC
NA once TRBJ1-2 TRBV19 CASGRGGERGYTF TGTGCCAGTGGCCGGGGGGGGGAGCGAGGCTACACCTTC
NA NA TRBJ1-2 TRBV5-4 CASSLNRAWGYTF TGTGCCAGCAGCCTGAACAGGGCCTGGGGCTACACCTTC
TRBD1 NA TRBJ2-1 TRBV15 CATTRDSGYNEQFF TGTGCCACCACCCGGGACAGCGGATACAATGAGCAGTTCTTC
NA once TRBJ1-1 TRBV28 CASKRDTSNTEAFF TGTGCCAGCAAACGGGACACCTCGAACACTGAAGCTTTCTTT
NA once TRBJ1-2 TRBV19 CASTNLDRPPYGYTF TGTGCCAGTACTAACCTAGACAGACCTCCCTATGGCTACACCTTC
TRBD2 NA TRBJ2-3 TRBV30 CAWSVLAGEAYTDTQYF TGTGCCTGGAGTGTACTAGCGGGGGAAGCCTACACAGATACGCAGTATTTT
NA NA TRBJ2-2 TRBV7-9 CASSLDSNTGELFF TGTGCCAGCAGCTTAGACAGCAACACCGGGGAGCTGTTTTTT
NA NA TRBJ1-1 TRBV5-1 CASSLVGATGTEAFF TGCGCCAGCAGCTTGGTGGGAGCAACGGGAACTGAAGCTTTCTTT
NA NA TRBJ2-3 TRBV7-6 CASSLRGGGGAHTDTQYF TGTGCCAGCAGCTTGAGGGGTGGTGGGGGGGCCCACACAGATACGCAGTATTTT
TRBD1 NA TRBJ1-1 TRBV7-2 CASSRDRGGDTEAFF TGTGCCAGCAGCCGCGACAGGGGAGGGGACACTGAAGCTTTCTTT
NA NA TRBJ1-3 TRBV30 CAWTKGDSGNTIYF TGTGCCTGGACCAAGGGGGACTCTGGAAACACCATATATTTT
NA NA TRBJ1-2 TRBV28 CACVTPSGAGGYTF TGTGCCTGCGTCACCCCGTCAGGGGCGGGTGGCTACACCTTC
NA NA TRBJ2-1 TRBV27 CASSLSWLAEGEQFF TGTGCCAGCAGTTTATCGTGGCTAGCCGAGGGTGAGCAGTTCTTC
NA NA TRBJ1-1 TRBV19 CATSERGEAFF TGTGCCACCTCGGAGCGGGGAGAAGCTTTCTTT
NA NA TRBJ2-7 TRBV11-2 CASSLEFGGPYEQYF TGTGCCAGCAGCTTAGAGTTTGGCGGTCCCTACGAGCAGTACTTC
NA NA TRBJ1-6 TRBV28 CASSPGGVSPLHF TGTGCCAGCAGCCCGGGGGGGGTTTCACCCCTCCACTTT
TRBD2 NA TRBJ2-1 TRBV15 CATSRSGGSTNEQFF TGTGCCACCAGCCGTAGCGGGGGTTCTACGAATGAGCAGTTCTTC
NA NA TRBJ1-1 TRBV30 CAYTHVLEAFF TGTGCCTACACCCACGTCTTAGAAGCTTTCTTT